What follows is one TCR beta chain and its context. Its antigen is still unknown. No clone much larger than this one lies a single base away; base qualities are absent. This sample was included in a study of OX40 agonist ivuxolimab in advanced cancers. For the wider study: Ivuxolimab was a fully human IgG2 agonistic monoclonal antibody targeting the costimulatory receptor OX40 (CD134). Intravenous ivuxolimab was administered to patients every 2 weeks at six dose levels: 0.01, 0.1, 0.3, 1.5, 3 and 10 mg/kg. Of the roughly 52 dose-escalation patients, hepatocellular carcinoma was present in around 20, melanoma in around 15, renal cell carcinoma in 9 and head and neck cancer in 9. The dose-escalation cohort was about 87% male with a mean age of approximately 60 years, ranging from about 23 to 85. Patients were allowed to have had prior anti-PD-1, anti-PD-L1 or anti-CTLA-4 therapy, and approximately 41% of the dose-escalation patients had previously received checkpoint inhibitors. Three dose-escalation patients achieved partial responses, one with hepatocellular carcinoma and two with cutaneous melanoma. The purpose of peripheral TCRbeta sequencing was to test whether ivuxolimab changed TCR sequence diversity and led to clonal T-cell expansion. The monotherapy dose-escalation portion (N ≈ 50 patients) of the phase I ivuxolimab trial is reported in the paper. Study-wide conclusions, independent of this receptor: After ivuxolimab, more expanded clones were found on average in CD8+ T cells than in CD4+ T cells. Low levels of normalized T-cell clonal expansion were also seen in some nonresponding patients. The antigen specificity of the peripheral T cells that underwent clonal expansion was not determined. At doses from 0.1 to 3.0 mg/kg, clonal expansion was seen in both CD4+ and CD8+ blood T cells between baseline and week 6. In partial responders in the 0.1-3.0 mg/kg groups, normalized peripheral clonal expansion was found to be among the lowest, especially among CD8+ T cells.

Looking up the germline V gene yields CDR1 SNHLY and CDR2 FYNNEI. There are 16 amino acids in the CDR3, from cysteine to phenylalanine inclusive. The sequence is cut down to CDR3 DNA, 48 bases in frame from base 1. Trimmed from V: 5 bases; trimmed from J: 4 bases; junction bases lacking a gene match: 2. To sequence the TCRbeta CDR3 region, genomic DNA was isolated from the sorted cells. The immunoSEQ Assay was used for sequencing of TCRbeta CDR3 regions. In its TCRdb copy, this immuneACCESS table keeps in-frame sequences only and misses some clones. Where compared with another copy, unresolved V genes explain less than half of these, and the others have no known cause. The sample data list over 9,500 clones, and approximately 66% of these were observed just once. The ten largest account for around 26% of the sample. Patients with a history of autoimmune disease or receiving systemic immunosuppression were excluded from the trial. Peripheral blood for TCR sequencing was collected from all dose cohorts at baseline, on cycle 4 day 1, and on cycle 7 day 1. The samples were drawn from a first-in-human, open-label, multicenter phase I dose-escalation trial of ivuxolimab. Adults with locally advanced or metastatic melanoma, renal cell, hepatocellular, or head and neck squamous cell carcinoma were enrolled in the trial. Before TCR sequencing, CD4+ and CD8+ T cells were separately sorted from peripheral blood.

The chain was built from TRBV2 and TRBJ2-2, and TRBD2 aligns with 15 junction nucleotides. The sample here was CD4+ or CD8+ T cells sorted from blood, taken in a trial of the OX40 agonist ivuxolimab. This receptor was identified in an adult with an advanced solid tumor such as melanoma, head and neck, liver or kidney cancer. The nucleotides read TGTGCCAGCAGTTGGACTAGCGGGAGGGCCACCGGGGAGCTGTTTTTT. It translates as CASSWTSGRATGELFF.